This T cell receptor beta chain was documented in a study of cytomegalovirus exposure and HLA in healthy donors. Overall study: Genotyping of 400 or so donors showed that around 86% belonged to the Caucasian-associated ancestry cluster.

The germline CDR1 and CDR2 sequences are SGHTA and FQGTGA. This CDR3 has 19 residues. Between the trimmed V and J ends, which lost 4 bases and 7 bases, there was a span of 31 bases. Overall study findings and caveats: A cluster of highly shared sequence variants was likely a sequencing artifact.

As regards this clone: Its antigen is not known.

Vbeta (60) and Jbeta (13) primers were used in the PCR. The method was immunoSEQ multiplex PCR; TCRdb's version includes in-frame clones alone and lacks a portion of them. The sample has 160,000 or so clones; about 80% are singletons. The donors (healthy individuals) were bone marrow donors. The J gene is TRBJ1-2, the V gene TRBV7-3; D perhaps matches TRBD1 (6 bases). Sequences were obtained from PBMCs. This clonotype was sampled from a woman aged 50 to 60 in good health and CMV-seronegative. CDR3: CASSSKLFPQGFTMSGYTF. CDR3 coding DNA: TGTGCCAGCAGCTCAAAACTTTTCCCCCAGGGGTTTACGATGAGTGGCTACACCTTC.